The 3 T cell receptor beta chains presented below share a single source sample, sequenced in a study of blood T cell repertoires in COVID-19. This table comes from immunoSEQ multiplex PCR, and its TCRdb copy is limited to in-frame clones, with some not included. Among approximately 35,000 clones, 80% to 90% were seen once, and the ten largest hold about 6.3%. Sequencing input: peripheral blood. The receptors stem from a human donor in a cohort sampled during active COVID-19.

This chain joins TRBV5-1 and TRBJ2-5, with 9 bases fitting TRBD2. V lost 1 base, J lost 5 bases, and 6 bases stayed unmatched. CDR3 length equals 15 residues. CDR1 and CDR2 (germline): SGHRS, YFSETQ. The CDR3 nucleotides read TGCGCCAGCAGCTTGATGCGGGGGGGCCGGGAGACCCAGTACTTC. Translation gives CASSLMRGGRETQYF.

This clone was detected a few times. The gene calls are TRBV7-2 and TRBJ1-5, with D possibly being TRBD1 (5 bases). Germline CDR1 reads SGHTA; CDR2 reads FQGNSA. V lost 1 base, J lost 0 bases, and 13 bases lay in between. The CDR3 length is 17 residues. CDR3 DNA: TGTGCCAGCAGCTTAGATCAGGCAGGGAATAGCAATCAGCCCCAGCATTTT. Its translation: CASSLDQAGNSNQPQHF. The entire variable domain, with the rest obtained from reference TRBV7-2 and TRBJ1-5, is as follows: GAGVSQSPSNKVTEKGKDVELRCDPISGHTALYWYRQSLGQGLEFLIYFQGNSAPDKSGLPSDRFSAERTGGSVSTLTIQRTQQEDSAVYLCASSLDQAGNSNQPQHFGDGTRLSIL.

This chain joins TRBV4-1 and TRBJ2-1, with TRBD2 identical over 7 bases. This CDR3 is built from 16 residues. Per the germline V gene, CDR1 is MGHRA and CDR2 is YSYEKL. V shed 7 bases, J shed 1 base, and the junction held 10 bases outside the gene matches. CDR3 DNA: TGCGCCAGCATCAAAGAGACTAGCCTATCCTACAATGAGCAGTTCTTC. It encodes CASIKETSLSYNEQFF.